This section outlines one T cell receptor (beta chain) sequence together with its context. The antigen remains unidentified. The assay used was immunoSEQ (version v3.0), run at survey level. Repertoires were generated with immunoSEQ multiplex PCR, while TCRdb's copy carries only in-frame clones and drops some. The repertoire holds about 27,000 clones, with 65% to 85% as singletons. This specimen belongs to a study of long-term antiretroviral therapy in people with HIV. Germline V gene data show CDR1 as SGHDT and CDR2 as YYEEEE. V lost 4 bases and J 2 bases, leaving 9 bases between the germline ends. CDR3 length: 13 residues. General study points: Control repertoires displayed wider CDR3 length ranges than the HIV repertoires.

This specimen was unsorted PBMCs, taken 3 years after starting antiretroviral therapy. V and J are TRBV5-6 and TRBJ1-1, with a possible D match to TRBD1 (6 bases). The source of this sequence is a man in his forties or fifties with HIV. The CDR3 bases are TGTGCCAGCAGCCCGACAGGAAACACTGAAGCTTTCTTT. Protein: CASSPTGNTEAFF.